The 19 T cell receptor beta chains given below trace back to one sample, sequenced in a study of a mutant IDH1 vaccine in newly diagnosed glioma. Specified time point: week 47, end of study. Topical imiquimod was applied with each vaccine dose, which held 300 ug of mutant IDH1 20-mer peptide. The antigens for these receptors are not known. Only in-frame clones appear in the TCRdb table, and some are missing; sequencing was by immunoSEQ multiplex PCR. The profile shows just over 60,000 clones, around 83% of them singletons. The input for sequencing was PBMCs, taken from a glioma patient whose treatment included an IDH1 peptide vaccine. These receptors all come from a man younger than 40 with glioma.

The sample holds one count of this clone. The gene calls are TRBV6-1 and TRBJ1-1; tentative D call: TRBD1 (5 bases). The V end lost 3 bases, the J end lost 7 bases, and 18 bases lay between the germline ends. Per the germline V gene, CDR1 is MNHNS and CDR2 is SASEGT. The CDR3 is 15 residues long. The CDR3 is CASSDVFRRGVEAFF. CDR3 in DNA: TGTGCCAGCAGTGATGTTTTCCGGAGAGGGGTTGAAGCTTTCTTT.

The CDR3 loop is CASSTGTGGADTQYF. DNA of the CDR3: TGTGCCAGCAGCACCGGGACAGGGGGTGCAGATACGCAGTATTTT. The rearrangement uses TRBV11-2 and TRBJ2-3, with 11 bases matching TRBD1. Trimming at V came to 5 bases and at J to 4 bases, leaving 5 bases not matched to a gene. Germline V gives CDR1 SGHAT, CDR2 FQNNGV. This CDR3 has 15 residues.

The chain links TRBV19 to TRBJ1-6; tentative D call: TRBD1 (5 bases). This CDR3 contains 13 residues. Germline CDR1 and CDR2: LNHDA and SQIVND (reference sequence). The V gene lost 3 bases and the J gene lost 6 bases, with 6 bases spanning the gap. The CDR3 protein is CASSIQGNSPLHF. The CDR3 DNA reads TGTGCCAGTAGTATTCAGGGTAATTCACCCCTCCACTTT. The complete variable domain, with remaining parts taken from reference TRBV19 and TRBJ1-6, reads DGGITQSPKYLFRKEGQNVTLSCEQNLNHDAMYWYRQDPGQGLRLIYYSQIVNDFQKGDIAEGYSVSREKKESFPLTVTSAQKNPTAFYLCASSIQGNSPLHFGNGTRLTVT.

The rearrangement uses TRBV4-2 and TRBJ1-4, with TRBD1 matching over 11 bases. Unmatched junction bases numbered 4, after V lost 0 bases and J lost 7 bases. Per the germline V gene, CDR1 is LGHNA and CDR2 is YNFKEQ. The CDR3 spans 16 residues. DNA for the CDR3: TGTGCCAGCAGCCAAGAGACAGGGACAGGGGGTGAAAAACTGTTTTTT. This gives the protein CASSQETGTGGEKLFF.

The V and J genes are TRBV5-1 and TRBJ2-2; D possibly uses TRBD1 or TRBD2 (5 bases each). Looked up from germline, CDR1 is SGHRS and CDR2 is YFSETQ. Between the trimmed V and J ends, which lost 3 bases and 3 bases, there was a span of 27 bases. The CDR3 sequence is 20 residues long. CDR3: CASSSTARDGERGHTGELFF. The CDR3, as DNA: TGCGCCAGCAGCTCGACCGCTAGGGACGGAGAAAGGGGTCACACCGGGGAGCTGTTTTTT.

This clone was picked up a small number of times. The chain is built from TRBV28 and TRBJ1-6; 12 bases line up with TRBD1. Trimming removed 7 bases from V and 10 bases from J; junction bases left unmatched: 8. Germline V gene data show CDR1 as MDHEN and CDR2 as SYDVKM. The CDR3 has 15 residues. In nucleotides, the CDR3 is TGTGCCAGCACTTCTCCCGGGACAGGGGGCTCACCCCTCCACTTT. This codes for CASTSPGTGGSPLHF.

The CDR3 here is CASSYTRDSGNTIYF. CDR3 coding DNA: TGTGCCAGCAGCTACACTCGGGACAGTGGAAACACCATATATTTT. This chain joins TRBV11-2 and TRBJ1-3; 7 nucleotides align to TRBD1. Trimming took 4 bases from V and 3 from J; bases not matched to a gene: 6. This CDR3 has 15 amino acids. Looked up from germline, CDR1 is SGHAT and CDR2 is FQNNGV.

This clone has more than one count but fewer than ten. The rearrangement joins TRBV27 to TRBJ1-1, with D tentatively TRBD1 (5 bases). The germline V and J ends were trimmed by 5 bases and 3 bases, with 7 bases remaining between them. Germline V lookup: CDR1 MNHEY, CDR2 SMNVEV (reference sequence). There are 12 residues in the CDR3. DNA for the CDR3: TGTGCCAGCAGTCGGGGCTACACTGAAGCTTTCTTT. Protein sequence: CASSRGYTEAFF.

This clone was recorded a few times. This rearrangement joins TRBV18 to TRBJ2-1, with TRBD1 matching over 8 bases. The germline gives CDR1 KGHSH, CDR2 LQKENI. After removal of 2 bases from V and 7 bases from J, the junction contained 4 bases not matched to a gene. The CDR3 covers 14 residues. The CDR3, as DNA: TGTGCCAGCTCACCAGGGACAGGCCCTAATGAGCAGTTCTTC. It translates to CASSPGTGPNEQFF. Looking up the rest from reference TRBV18 and TRBJ2-1 gives the full variable domain: NAGVMQNPRHLVRRRGQEARLRCSPMKGHSHVYWYRQLPEEGLKFMVYLQKENIIDESGMPKERFSAEFPKEGPSILRIQQVVRGDSAAYFCASSPGTGPNEQFFGPGTRLTVL.

This chain uses TRBV27 with TRBJ2-5; no clear D gene. CDR3 length equals 13 residues. CDR1 and CDR2 from the germline V gene are MNHEY and SMNVEV (reference sequence). The V gene lost 1 base and the J gene lost 2 bases, with 5 bases spanning the gap. CDR3 region: CASSLFRQETQYF. The DNA for the CDR3 is TGTGCCAGCAGTTTATTTCGGCAAGAGACCCAGTACTTC.

This rearrangement joins TRBV20-1 to TRBJ2-7; D gene ambiguous. The CDR3 totals 11 residues. Trimming cost V 2 bases and J 4 bases, with 6 bases left between them. Germline V CDR1 and CDR2: DFQATT, SNEGSKA (reference sequence). The CDR3 nucleotides read TGCAGTGCTAGAAGTTTGTACGAGCAGTACTTC. This sequence encodes CSARSLYEQYF.

The chain recombines TRBV14 with TRBJ2-5; D remains ambiguous. The CDR3 loop spans 12 amino acids. Looked up from germline, CDR1 is SGHDN and CDR2 is FVKESK. The V gene lost 4 bases and the J gene lost 3 bases, with 6 bases spanning the gap. The CDR3 DNA sequence: TGTGCCAGCAGCCTAATAAAAGAGACCCAGTACTTC. Translated: CASSLIKETQYF.

The rearrangement joins TRBV19 to TRBJ1-4; a possible D gene is TRBD1 (5 bases). The CDR3 extends over 13 amino acids. V lost 7 bases to trimming and J lost 8 bases, with 14 bases between them. Per germline, CDR1 LNHDA and CDR2 SQIVND (reference sequence). In DNA, the CDR3 is TGTGCCAGTACCCCTCAGGGAAGCGAAAAACTGTTTTTT. Amino acids: CASTPQGSEKLFF.

J is TRBJ1-6 and V is TRBV2, with 7 nucleotides matching TRBD1. The CDR3 totals 12 residues. CDR1 and CDR2 from the germline V gene are SNHLY and FYNNEI. J gave up 10 bases and V 7 bases, and 4 bases lay outside the gene matches. CDR3 DNA: TGTGCCAGCACACAGGGGTACTCACCCCTCCACTTT. The encoded protein is CASTQGYSPLHF.

The genes are TRBV27 and TRBJ1-2; a weak D match, TRBD1 (6 bases). V was trimmed by 2 bases and J by 5 bases, leaving 18 bases between them. The CDR3 has 16 residues. Germline assignment: CDR1 MNHEY and CDR2 SMNVEV (reference sequence). CDR3 protein: CASSLNIRGDPYGYTF. As DNA, the CDR3 is TGTGCCAGCAGTTTAAACATCAGGGGCGACCCTTATGGCTACACCTTC.

The chain carries TRBV19 and TRBJ1-1; the match to TRBD1 covers 8 bases. From germline, CDR1 is LNHDA and CDR2 SQIVND (reference sequence). The J segment lost 0 bases and the V segment lost 5 bases, leaving 8 bases of the junction unmatched. The CDR3 is 16 amino acids. CDR3 nucleotides: TGTGCCAGTAGTGTCTCTCGGACAGGGATGAACACTGAAGCTTTCTTT. This codes for CASSVSRTGMNTEAFF.

The chain is built from TRBV15 and TRBJ2-7; 7 positions match TRBD2. The CDR3 extends over 15 amino acids. In germline, CDR1 is LNHNV, CDR2 YYDKDF (reference sequence). V trimming: 1 base; J trimming: 0 bases; junction bases outside the gene matches: 3. In DNA form, the CDR3 reads TGTGCCACCAGCAGAGGAAGGACTAGCTCCTACGAGCAGTACTTC. Translated, it gives CATSRGRTSSYEQYF. Combining the CDR3 with reference TRBV15 and TRBJ2-7 gives the whole variable domain DAMVIQNPRYQVTQFGKPVTLSCSQTLNHNVMYWYQQKSSQAPKLLFHYYDKDFNNEADTPDNFQSRRPNTSFCFLDIRSPGLGDTAMYLCATSRGRTSSYEQYFGPGTRLTVT.

The chain is built from TRBV28 and TRBJ1-4, with a weak D call TRBD1 (6 bases). Per the germline V gene, CDR1 is MDHEN and CDR2 is SYDVKM. This CDR3 is 15 amino acids long. Trimming cost V 2 bases and J 0 bases, with 7 bases left between them. CDR3 bases: TGTGCCAGCAGTTTAGAGGGGGCAACTAATGAAAAACTGTTTTTT. Residues: CASSLEGATNEKLFF.

This sequence joins TRBV4-1 and TRBJ1-5; D gene uncertain. Germline assignment: CDR1 MGHRA and CDR2 YSYEKL. V was shortened by 4 bases and J by 0 bases, with 13 bases between the two germline ends. The CDR3 is made up of 16 amino acids. DNA of the CDR3: TGCGCCAGCAGCCCACCCCCGGGCGGTAGCAATCAGCCCCAGCATTTT. This sequence encodes CASSPPPGGSNQPQHF.